This TCR beta chain was profiled in a study of blood T cells in healthy people across ages. Study findings and constraints: Age advanced and TCR beta diversity per million T cells fell, roughly linearly.

Deletions cut 4 bases from V and 5 bases from J, with 16 bases between. Germline V lookup: CDR1 SGHTA, CDR2 FQGNSA. This CDR3 is 15 amino acids long. The second PCR ran about 6 to 12 cycles with a sample-barcoded 5' primer and J-beta primers. Each cDNA molecule was tagged by a template-switch adaptor that had 12 random nucleotides. Via MiXCR, TCRdb re-called the 5' RACE reads, giving one row per CDR3 protein. The table includes roughly 1.7 million distinct CDR3 sequences, 30% to 40% detected once. As concerns this clonotype: Its antigen is currently unknown.

V usage is TRBV7-2 and J usage is TRBJ2-3; D assignment may be TRBD1 or TRBD2 (6 bases each). Sequenced input: blood. The sequence came from a woman between 25 and 40 years old in good health. The CDR3 protein is CASSYQGTRGDTQYF. DNA of the CDR3: TGTGCCAGCAGCTATCAGGGGACTCGCGGAGATACGCAGTATTTT.